These T cell receptor beta chains were read from a single sample in a study of blood T cell repertoires in COVID-19. Only in-frame clones appear in the TCRdb table, and some are missing; sequencing was by immunoSEQ multiplex PCR. The table lists 72,000 or so clones, roughly 81% of them singletons. The sample consisted of peripheral blood. Receptor source: a human donor in a cohort sampled during active COVID-19. CDR3s include the opening cysteine and the closing phenylalanine or tryptophan. Fields, in order: D gene, V gene, J gene, clone size, CDR3 length, CDR3 DNA, CDR3 protein. D genes are given only for firm matches. Clone size is stated in some rows and not others, as once, few, many or a class when expanded.

d_call: TRBD1
v_call: TRBV29-1
j_call: TRBJ2-5
clone_size: .
cdr3_length: 12
cdr3_nt: TGCAGCGTGACAGGGGCAAGGGAGACCCAGTACTTC
cdr3_aa: CSVTGARETQYF

d_call: .
v_call: TRBV6-6
j_call: TRBJ1-1
clone_size: once
cdr3_length: 13
cdr3_nt: TGTGCCAGCAGTCCCAGGGGTGACACTGAAGCTTTCTTT
cdr3_aa: CASSPRGDTEAFF

d_call: .
v_call: TRBV19
j_call: TRBJ1-1
clone_size: .
cdr3_length: 14
cdr3_nt: TGTGCCAGTAGTATTGGGCAGGGATACACTGAAGCTTTCTTT
cdr3_aa: CASSIGQGYTEAFF

d_call: TRBD1
v_call: TRBV28
j_call: TRBJ2-4
clone_size: .
cdr3_length: 13
cdr3_nt: TGTGCCACCCGACAGGGGGCCAAAAACATTCAGTACTTC
cdr3_aa: CATRQGAKNIQYF

d_call: TRBD1
v_call: TRBV14
j_call: TRBJ2-5
clone_size: .
cdr3_length: 14
cdr3_nt: TGTGCCAGCAGCCAAGCCAGGGGGCAAGAGACCCAGTACTTC
cdr3_aa: CASSQARGQETQYF

d_call: .
v_call: TRBV5-6
j_call: TRBJ1-4
clone_size: .
cdr3_length: 17
cdr3_nt: TGTGCCAGCAGCTTGGGTGCGGGGATCGGGCAAGGTGAAAAACTGTTTTTT
cdr3_aa: CASSLGAGIGQGEKLFF

d_call: .
v_call: TRBV12-3/TRBV12-4
j_call: TRBJ1-4
clone_size: .
cdr3_length: 13
cdr3_nt: TGTGCCAGCAGGCCCGGGGGGGGAGGGAAACTGTTTTTT
cdr3_aa: CASRPGGGGKLFF

d_call: .
v_call: TRBV28
j_call: TRBJ2-7
clone_size: .
cdr3_length: 11
cdr3_nt: TGTGCCAGCAGTTCGTCGCGGGAGCAGTACTTC
cdr3_aa: CASSSSREQYF

d_call: .
v_call: TRBV5-1
j_call: TRBJ1-1
clone_size: .
cdr3_length: 14
cdr3_nt: TGCGCCAGCAGCTTGGGGGGCACCGGCACTGAAGCTTTCTTT
cdr3_aa: CASSLGGTGTEAFF

d_call: .
v_call: TRBV2
j_call: TRBJ1-1
clone_size: .
cdr3_length: 15
cdr3_nt: TGTGCCAGCAAGCAGGGGTCAATACTGAACACTGAAGCTTTCTTT
cdr3_aa: CASKQGSILNTEAFF

d_call: TRBD1
v_call: TRBV19
j_call: TRBJ1-5
clone_size: .
cdr3_length: 16
cdr3_nt: TGTGCCAGTAAGGGACAGGGAGGGAGTGGGAATCAGCCCCAGCATTTT
cdr3_aa: CASKGQGGSGNQPQHF

d_call: .
v_call: TRBV18
j_call: TRBJ1-4
clone_size: once
cdr3_length: 14
cdr3_nt: TGTGCCAGCTCACCATACGCGGCCACAGAAAAACTGTTTTTT
cdr3_aa: CASSPYAATEKLFF

d_call: .
v_call: TRBV3-1/TRBV3-2
j_call: TRBJ1-1
clone_size: .
cdr3_length: 13
cdr3_nt: TGTGCCAGCAGCTTTCGACAGAACACTGAAGCTTTCTTT
cdr3_aa: CASSFRQNTEAFF

d_call: TRBD1
v_call: TRBV5-1
j_call: TRBJ2-7
clone_size: .
cdr3_length: 15
cdr3_nt: TGCGCCAGCAGCCCGGTCGGACAGGGGTCCCACGAGCAGTACTTC
cdr3_aa: CASSPVGQGSHEQYF

d_call: TRBD2
v_call: TRBV29-1
j_call: TRBJ2-3
clone_size: .
cdr3_length: 13
cdr3_nt: TGCAGCGTTTCTAGCGGGGACACAGATACGCAGTATTTT
cdr3_aa: CSVSSGDTDTQYF

d_call: TRBD1
v_call: TRBV29-1
j_call: TRBJ1-1
clone_size: .
cdr3_length: 15
cdr3_nt: TGCAGCGTCCCACCTGGACAGGTGATGAACACTGAAGCTTTCTTT
cdr3_aa: CSVPPGQVMNTEAFF

d_call: .
v_call: TRBV4-2
j_call: TRBJ2-3
clone_size: few
cdr3_length: 15
cdr3_nt: TGTGCCAGCAGCCAAGATCAGGGAGGAGCAGATACGCAGTATTTT
cdr3_aa: CASSQDQGGADTQYF

d_call: TRBD2
v_call: TRBV6-6
j_call: TRBJ2-7
clone_size: .
cdr3_length: 13
cdr3_nt: TGTGCCAGCCGACTAGCGGCCGCCTACGAGCAGTACTTC
cdr3_aa: CASRLAAAYEQYF

d_call: TRBD2
v_call: TRBV28
j_call: TRBJ2-1
clone_size: .
cdr3_length: 15
cdr3_nt: TGTGCCAGCAGTTCGCCGACTAGCGGGAGCAATGAGCAGTTCTTC
cdr3_aa: CASSSPTSGSNEQFF

d_call: .
v_call: TRBV5-6
j_call: TRBJ1-1
clone_size: few
cdr3_length: 14
cdr3_nt: TGTGCCAGCAGCCACCGGGGGGGTCGGACTGAAGCTTTCTTT
cdr3_aa: CASSHRGGRTEAFF

d_call: .
v_call: TRBV25-1
j_call: TRBJ2-2
clone_size: .
cdr3_length: 17
cdr3_nt: TGTGCCAGCAGCGCCACCGTCGGGCGGGGGAACACCGGGGAGCTGTTTTTT
cdr3_aa: CASSATVGRGNTGELFF

d_call: TRBD2
v_call: TRBV30
j_call: TRBJ2-7
clone_size: few
cdr3_length: 16
cdr3_nt: TGTGCCTGGAGAGGGACTAGCGGGAGTGAATCCTACGAGCAGTACTTC
cdr3_aa: CAWRGTSGSESYEQYF

d_call: .
v_call: TRBV29-1
j_call: TRBJ1-1
clone_size: .
cdr3_length: 12
cdr3_nt: TGCAGCGTTGGAGCGGGGAACACTGAAGCTTTCTTT
cdr3_aa: CSVGAGNTEAFF

d_call: .
v_call: TRBV4-1
j_call: TRBJ2-1
clone_size: few
cdr3_length: 18
cdr3_nt: TGCGCCAGCAGCCAAGATCGGGGGTCCTCCCCCATCTACAATGAGCAGTTCTTC
cdr3_aa: CASSQDRGSSPIYNEQFF

d_call: .
v_call: TRBV6-5
j_call: TRBJ2-7
clone_size: .
cdr3_length: 14
cdr3_nt: TGTGCCGCAAGGGTTGAGGGTAGTAGAACCGAGCAGTACTTC
cdr3_aa: CAARVEGSRTEQYF

d_call: .
v_call: TRBV12-3/TRBV12-4
j_call: TRBJ1-2
clone_size: .
cdr3_length: 13
cdr3_nt: TGTGCCAGCAGTCTAGGTGAGAGGGATGGCTACACCTTC
cdr3_aa: CASSLGERDGYTF

d_call: .
v_call: TRBV5-1
j_call: TRBJ2-1
clone_size: once
cdr3_length: 15
cdr3_nt: TGCGCCAGCAGCACCCTCCGGCGGGGTCTCAATGAGCAGTTCTTC
cdr3_aa: CASSTLRRGLNEQFF

d_call: .
v_call: TRBV27
j_call: TRBJ2-5
clone_size: .
cdr3_length: 11
cdr3_nt: TGTGCCGTTCGGGGGTTCGAGACCCAGTACTTC
cdr3_aa: CAVRGFETQYF

d_call: TRBD1
v_call: TRBV11-2
j_call: TRBJ2-7
clone_size: .
cdr3_length: 14
cdr3_nt: TGTGCCAGCAGCGGACGACAGGGTAACTACGAGCAGTACTTC
cdr3_aa: CASSGRQGNYEQYF

d_call: .
v_call: TRBV28
j_call: TRBJ2-5
clone_size: .
cdr3_length: 15
cdr3_nt: TGTGCCAGCAGTCGGATTTCGGACAGTGCAAAGACCCAGTACTTC
cdr3_aa: CASSRISDSAKTQYF

d_call: .
v_call: TRBV3-1/TRBV3-2
j_call: TRBJ1-1
clone_size: .
cdr3_length: 16
cdr3_nt: TGTGCCAGCAGCCAAGGAGGGTCCGGGGGGGCCACTGAAGCTTTCTTT
cdr3_aa: CASSQGGSGGATEAFF

d_call: .
v_call: TRBV5-1
j_call: TRBJ2-2
clone_size: .
cdr3_length: 13
cdr3_nt: TGCGCCAGCAGCTTCCAGGGTGCCGGGGAGCTGTTTTTT
cdr3_aa: CASSFQGAGELFF

d_call: .
v_call: TRBV24-1
j_call: TRBJ2-3
clone_size: .
cdr3_length: 18
cdr3_nt: TGTGCCACCAGTGATTCGGGTACGAGCGGGTCTTGGGGAGATACGCAGTATTTT
cdr3_aa: CATSDSGTSGSWGDTQYF

d_call: .
v_call: TRBV15
j_call: TRBJ1-5
clone_size: .
cdr3_length: 13
cdr3_nt: TGTGCCACCAGCTTGGGAGAAACACAGCCCCAGCATTTT
cdr3_aa: CATSLGETQPQHF

d_call: .
v_call: TRBV6-1
j_call: TRBJ1-5
clone_size: .
cdr3_length: 14
cdr3_nt: TGTGCCAGCAGTGAAGAAGGAGGCCATCAGCCCCAGCATTTT
cdr3_aa: CASSEEGGHQPQHF

d_call: TRBD2
v_call: TRBV5-4
j_call: TRBJ2-1
clone_size: .
cdr3_length: 14
cdr3_nt: TGTGCCAGCAGCTTTATGGGAGGGACGGTTGAGCAGTTCTTC
cdr3_aa: CASSFMGGTVEQFF

d_call: .
v_call: TRBV10-1
j_call: TRBJ2-3
clone_size: .
cdr3_length: 13
cdr3_nt: TGCGCCAGCAGTGAGCATCAAAGCGACCAAAGGTATTTT
cdr3_aa: CASSEHQSDQRYF

d_call: TRBD1
v_call: TRBV30
j_call: TRBJ2-1
clone_size: .
cdr3_length: 14
cdr3_nt: TGTGCCTGGAGTGTATACGAGGGGGCTAAGGGGCAGTTCTTC
cdr3_aa: CAWSVYEGAKGQFF

d_call: TRBD1
v_call: TRBV10-3
j_call: TRBJ1-2
clone_size: .
cdr3_length: 13
cdr3_nt: TGTGCCATCAGTGGAGGGACAGTCTATGGCTACACCTTC
cdr3_aa: CAISGGTVYGYTF

d_call: TRBD1
v_call: TRBV13
j_call: TRBJ2-6
clone_size: .
cdr3_length: 16
cdr3_nt: TGTGCCAGCAGCTCCGAGACAGGGTCTAAAGCCAACGTCCTGACTTTC
cdr3_aa: CASSSETGSKANVLTF

d_call: .
v_call: TRBV10-2
j_call: TRBJ2-6
clone_size: .
cdr3_length: 19
cdr3_nt: TGCGCCAGCAGTGACCCCCGTCTGAGAGACTTCTCTGGGGCCAACGTCCTGACTTTC
cdr3_aa: CASSDPRLRDFSGANVLTF

d_call: TRBD1
v_call: TRBV28
j_call: TRBJ2-7
clone_size: .
cdr3_length: 15
cdr3_nt: TGTGCCAGCAGCCCCGGACAGGGCCTTGTCTACGAGCAGTACTTC
cdr3_aa: CASSPGQGLVYEQYF

d_call: TRBD2
v_call: TRBV7-8
j_call: TRBJ2-7
clone_size: few
cdr3_length: 13
cdr3_nt: TGTGCCAGTCGCGGACTAGCGGGATACGAGCAGTACTTC
cdr3_aa: CASRGLAGYEQYF

d_call: .
v_call: TRBV12-3/TRBV12-4
j_call: TRBJ1-6
clone_size: .
cdr3_length: 13
cdr3_nt: TGTGCCAGCAGTTTTACAGGCAATTCACCCCTCCACTTT
cdr3_aa: CASSFTGNSPLHF

d_call: TRBD2
v_call: TRBV30
j_call: TRBJ2-1
clone_size: .
cdr3_length: 17
cdr3_nt: TGTGCCTGGAGTCCCGGGCTCACAGCGGGATCCTACAATGAGCAGTTCTTC
cdr3_aa: CAWSPGLTAGSYNEQFF

d_call: .
v_call: TRBV7-2
j_call: TRBJ2-7
clone_size: .
cdr3_length: 12
cdr3_nt: TGTGCCAGCAGCCTACAGGGTTTCGAGCAGTACTTC
cdr3_aa: CASSLQGFEQYF

d_call: .
v_call: TRBV7-2
j_call: TRBJ1-1
clone_size: once
cdr3_length: 15
cdr3_nt: TGTGCCAGCAGCTTAATGGGGCGGCAGGGTCATGAAGCTTTCTTT
cdr3_aa: CASSLMGRQGHEAFF

d_call: TRBD2
v_call: TRBV5-1
j_call: TRBJ2-3
clone_size: .
cdr3_length: 16
cdr3_nt: TGCGCCAGCAGCTTGGGGACTAGCGGAGCCACAGATACGCAGTATTTT
cdr3_aa: CASSLGTSGATDTQYF

d_call: .
v_call: TRBV4-1
j_call: TRBJ1-5
clone_size: .
cdr3_length: 17
cdr3_nt: TGCGCCAGCAGCCAAGGAAGTCTCGGGTTAAGAAATCAGCCCCAGCATTTT
cdr3_aa: CASSQGSLGLRNQPQHF

d_call: .
v_call: TRBV7-9
j_call: TRBJ2-1
clone_size: .
cdr3_length: 15
cdr3_nt: TGTGCCAGCAGCTTAGTAGTGGGGGCTCTTAATCAGCAGTTCTTC
cdr3_aa: CASSLVVGALNQQFF

d_call: .
v_call: TRBV11-1
j_call: TRBJ2-3
clone_size: .
cdr3_length: 12
cdr3_nt: TGTGCCAGCAGATCTATGGTAGATACGCAGTATTTT
cdr3_aa: CASRSMVDTQYF

d_call: .
v_call: TRBV4-3
j_call: TRBJ1-4
clone_size: .
cdr3_length: 16
cdr3_nt: TGCGCCAGCAGCCAAGATTCGTGGGGTGGGGAGGAAAAACTGTTTTTT
cdr3_aa: CASSQDSWGGEEKLFF

d_call: TRBD2
v_call: TRBV30
j_call: TRBJ2-1
clone_size: .
cdr3_length: 15
cdr3_nt: TGTGCCTGGTCCCGGCTAGCGGGGGCCTACAATGAGCAGTTCTTC
cdr3_aa: CAWSRLAGAYNEQFF

d_call: .
v_call: TRBV3-1/TRBV3-2
j_call: TRBJ2-7
clone_size: .
cdr3_length: 12
cdr3_nt: TGTGCCAGCAGCCAAACCGGGAGCGAGCAGTACTTC
cdr3_aa: CASSQTGSEQYF

d_call: TRBD2
v_call: TRBV6-5
j_call: TRBJ2-7
clone_size: .
cdr3_length: 15
cdr3_nt: TGTGCCAGCAGTTTATCTAGCGGGAGGGGGAGGGAGCAGTACTTC
cdr3_aa: CASSLSSGRGREQYF